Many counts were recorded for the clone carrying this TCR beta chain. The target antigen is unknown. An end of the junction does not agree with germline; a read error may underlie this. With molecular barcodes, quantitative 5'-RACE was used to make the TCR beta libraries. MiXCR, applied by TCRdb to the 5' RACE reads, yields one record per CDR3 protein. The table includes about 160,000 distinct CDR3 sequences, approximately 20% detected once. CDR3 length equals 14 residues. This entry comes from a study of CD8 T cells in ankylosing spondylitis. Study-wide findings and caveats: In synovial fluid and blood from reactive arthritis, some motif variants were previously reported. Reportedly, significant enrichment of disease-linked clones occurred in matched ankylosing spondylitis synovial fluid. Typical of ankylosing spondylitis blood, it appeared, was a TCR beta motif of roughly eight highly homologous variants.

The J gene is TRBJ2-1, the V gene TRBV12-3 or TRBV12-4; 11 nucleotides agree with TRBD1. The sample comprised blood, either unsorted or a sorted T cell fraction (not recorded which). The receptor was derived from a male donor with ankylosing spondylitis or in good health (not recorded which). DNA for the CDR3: TGCGCCAGCAGCTTGGGGACAGGGGGCAATGAGCAGTTCTTC. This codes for CASSLGTGGNEQFF.